The 11 T cell receptor beta chains below all came from one sample that was sequenced in a study of blood T cell repertoires in COVID-19. Data came from immunoSEQ multiplex PCR; TCRdb stores just in-frame clones and leaves some out. The sample lists approximately 300,000 clones, about nine tenths seen once, with about 2.4% in the top ten. The sequenced sample consisted of PBMCs or T cells enriched from blood (not recorded which). Every receptor here comes from a man in his 60s who had recovered from COVID-19.

This clone appeared once. The chain joins TRBV4-3 to TRBJ2-2; D ambiguous. The germline V and J ends were trimmed by 3 bases and 4 bases, with 15 bases remaining between them. The length of the CDR3 is 16 residues. Per the germline V gene, CDR1 is LGHNA and CDR2 is YSLEER. The CDR3 DNA is TGCGCCAGCAGCCAGACGACCGTGGGCGTCACCGGGGAGCTGTTTTTT. Its protein is CASSQTTVGVTGELFF.

This clone was counted once. This rearrangement joins TRBV7-6 to TRBJ1-1; D is uncertain. Between the trimmed V and J ends, which lost 5 bases and 6 bases, there was a span of 13 bases. This CDR3 is 13 amino acids long. Germline loops: CDR1 SGHVS, CDR2 FNYEAQ. CDR3 region: CASSQVQRAEAFF. The CDR3 region has the DNA TGTGCCAGCAGCCAAGTCCAGAGGGCTGAAGCTTTCTTT.

The V call is TRBV18, the J call TRBJ1-2; 7 bases match TRBD1. Looked up from germline, CDR1 is KGHSH and CDR2 is LQKENI. V shed 3 bases, J shed 6 bases, and the junction held 10 bases outside the gene matches. The CDR3 has 15 residues. CDR3 protein: CASSPSQGGIDGYTF. CDR3 nucleotides: TGTGCCAGCTCACCCAGTCAGGGGGGTATTGATGGCTACACCTTC.

The genes are TRBV29-1 and TRBJ2-7, with TRBD1 matching over 8 bases. Germline V gene sequence: CDR1 SQVTM, CDR2 ANQGSEA. The V segment lost 1 base and the J segment 0 bases; nucleotides outside the gene matches: 5. The CDR3 is 15 amino acids. CDR3 in amino acids: CSVEAPGQDSYEQYF. CDR3 DNA sequence: TGCAGCGTTGAAGCACCGGGACAGGACTCCTACGAGCAGTACTTC.

The V gene is TRBV11-3, the J gene TRBJ2-7, with a weak D call TRBD1 (5 bases). The germline V and J ends were trimmed by 4 bases and 5 bases, with 18 bases remaining between them. Germline CDR1 SGHNT, CDR2 YENEEA. CDR3 length: 15 residues. The DNA for the CDR3 is TGTGCCAGCAGCTCCCGAAGGGGCCTACAAGACGAGCAGTACTTC. Protein sequence: CASSSRRGLQDEQYF. Looking up the rest from reference TRBV11-3 and TRBJ2-7 gives the full variable domain: EAGVVQSPRYKIIEKKQPVAFWCNPISGHNTLYWYLQNLGQGPELLIRYENEEAVDDSQLPKDRFSAERLKGVDSTLKIQPAELGDSAVYLCASSSRRGLQDEQYFGPGTRLTVT.

The J gene is TRBJ2-7, the V gene TRBV29-1, with 7 bases matching TRBD2. This CDR3 spans 15 amino acids. From germline, CDR1 is SQVTM and CDR2 ANQGSEA. V was pared by 3 bases and J by 3 bases, with 11 bases of the junction left unmatched. CDR3 residues: CSVERIGTKNYEQYF. CDR3 sequence (DNA): TGCAGCGTTGAGAGGATTGGGACTAAGAACTACGAGCAGTACTTC.

The chain uses TRBV10-2 and TRBJ2-2; 7 bases match TRBD1. CDR1 is WSHSY and CDR2 is SAAADI in the germline V gene. CDR3 size: 15 residues. After removal of 6 bases from V and 7 bases from J, the junction contained 11 bases not matched to a gene. The CDR3 DNA sequence: TGCGCCAGCAGAGGTGGACAGGTTTTCGGCGGGGAGCTGTTTTTT. Its translation is CASRGGQVFGGELFF.

The J gene is TRBJ1-6, the V gene TRBV6-5; TRBD1 matches 7 bases. Losses at the gene ends were 6 bases for V and 5 bases for J; bases not matched to a gene: 7. CDR1 and CDR2 from the germline V gene are MNHEY and SVGAGI. The CDR3 has 15 residues. The CDR3 nucleotides are TGTGCCAGCAGAAAAAGGACAGGAGATAATTCACCCCTCCACTTT. Protein product: CASRKRTGDNSPLHF.

The rearrangement uses TRBV15 and TRBJ1-5, with TRBD1 matching 8 bases. The CDR3 has 15 amino acids. Germline CDR1 and CDR2: LNHNV and YYDKDF (reference sequence). V shed 5 bases and J 6 bases; nucleotides not matched to a gene: 9. The chain's CDR3 is CATSGQGAWGQPQHF. CDR3 in DNA: TGTGCCACCAGCGGCCAGGGGGCCTGGGGTCAGCCCCAGCATTTT. Full variable domain (rest looked up from reference TRBV15 and TRBJ1-5): DAMVIQNPRYQVTQFGKPVTLSCSQTLNHNVMYWYQQKSSQAPKLLFHYYDKDFNNEADTPDNFQSRRPNTSFCFLDIRSPGLGDTAMYLCATSGQGAWGQPQHFGDGTRLSIL.

A few counts support this clone. V usage is TRBV27 and J usage is TRBJ2-1; D is unclear. This CDR3 contains 19 residues. Germline values: CDR1 MNHEY, CDR2 SMNVEV (reference sequence). Deletions cut 0 bases from V and 11 bases from J, with 29 bases between. The CDR3 region has the DNA TGTGCCAGCAGTTTATCTGCGGCCCTCTACGGCGGCCTGTTTTCTAAGCAGTTCTTC. Protein: CASSLSAALYGGLFSKQFF.

The CDR3: CASSSHRRTTYEQYF. Here the CDR3 DNA reads TGTGCCAGCAGTTCTCACAGGAGGACTACCTACGAGCAGTACTTC. The chain links TRBV6-5 to TRBJ2-7; maybe TRBD2 (6 bases). The CDR3 has 15 residues. CDR1 MNHEY and CDR2 SVGAGI come from the germline V gene. The germline V and J ends were trimmed by 4 bases and 2 bases, with 15 bases remaining between them.